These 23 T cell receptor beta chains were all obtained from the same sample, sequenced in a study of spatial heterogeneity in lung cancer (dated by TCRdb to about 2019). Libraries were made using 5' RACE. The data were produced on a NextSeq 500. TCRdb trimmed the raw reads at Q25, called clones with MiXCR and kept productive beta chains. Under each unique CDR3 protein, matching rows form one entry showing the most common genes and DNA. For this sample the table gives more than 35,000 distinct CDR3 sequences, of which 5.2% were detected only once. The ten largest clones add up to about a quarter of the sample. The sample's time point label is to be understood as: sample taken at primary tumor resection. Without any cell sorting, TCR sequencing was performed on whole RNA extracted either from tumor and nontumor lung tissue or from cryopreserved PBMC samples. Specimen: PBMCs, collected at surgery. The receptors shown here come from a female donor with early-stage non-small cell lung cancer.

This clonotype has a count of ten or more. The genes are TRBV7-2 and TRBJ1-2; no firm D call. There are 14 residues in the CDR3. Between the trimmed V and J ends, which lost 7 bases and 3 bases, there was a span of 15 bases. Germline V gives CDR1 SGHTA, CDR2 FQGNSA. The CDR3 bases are TGTGCCAGCATCTTGAGCTCCGGGTACTATGGCTACACCTTC. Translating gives CASILSSGYYGYTF.

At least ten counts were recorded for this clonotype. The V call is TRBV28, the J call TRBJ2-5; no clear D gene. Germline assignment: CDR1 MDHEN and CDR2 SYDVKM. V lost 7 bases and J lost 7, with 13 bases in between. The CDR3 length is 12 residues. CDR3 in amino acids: CASTPPFGTQYF. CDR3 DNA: TGTGCCAGCACCCCCCCCTTCGGGACCCAGTACTTC.

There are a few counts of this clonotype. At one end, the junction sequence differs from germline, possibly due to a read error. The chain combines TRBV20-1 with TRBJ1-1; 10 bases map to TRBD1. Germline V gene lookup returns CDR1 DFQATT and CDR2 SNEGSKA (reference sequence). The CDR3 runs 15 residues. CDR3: CNAPGQGEVNTEAFF. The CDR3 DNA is TGCAATGCTCCTGGACAGGGGGAAGTGAACACTGAAGCTTTCTTT.

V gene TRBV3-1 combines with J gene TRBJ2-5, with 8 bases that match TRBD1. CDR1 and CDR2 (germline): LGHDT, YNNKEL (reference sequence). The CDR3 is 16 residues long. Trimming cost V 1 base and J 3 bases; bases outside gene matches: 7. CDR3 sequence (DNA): TGTGCCAGCAGCCAAGCGCACCGACAGGGGAAAGAGACCCAGTACTTC. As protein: CASSQAHRQGKETQYF.

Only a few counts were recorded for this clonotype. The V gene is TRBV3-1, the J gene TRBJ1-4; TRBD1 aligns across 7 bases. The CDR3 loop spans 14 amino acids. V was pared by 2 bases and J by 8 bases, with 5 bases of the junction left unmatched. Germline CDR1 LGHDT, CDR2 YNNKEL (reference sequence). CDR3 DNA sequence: TGTGCCAGCAGCCAACCGGGACAGACCGAAAAACTGTTTTTT. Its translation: CASSQPGQTEKLFF. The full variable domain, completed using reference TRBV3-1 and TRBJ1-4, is DTAVSQTPKYLVTQMGNDKSIKCEQNLGHDTMYWYKQDSKKFLKIMFSYNNKELIINETVPNRFSPKSPDKAHLNLHINSLELGDSAVYFCASSQPGQTEKLFFGSGTQLSVL.

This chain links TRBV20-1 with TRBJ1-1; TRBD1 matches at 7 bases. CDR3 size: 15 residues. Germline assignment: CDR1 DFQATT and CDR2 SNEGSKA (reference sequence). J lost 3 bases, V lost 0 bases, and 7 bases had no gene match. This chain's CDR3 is CSARDSSRGDTEAFF. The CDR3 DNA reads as TGCAGTGCTAGAGATTCCAGCAGGGGGGACACTGAAGCTTTCTTT.

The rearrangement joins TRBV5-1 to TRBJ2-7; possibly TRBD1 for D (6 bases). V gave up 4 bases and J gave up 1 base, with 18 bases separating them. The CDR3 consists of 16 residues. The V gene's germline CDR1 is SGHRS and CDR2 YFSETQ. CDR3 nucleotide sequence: TGCGCCAGCAGCGTCTCCGGCCAGGGACATTCCTACGAGCAGTACTTC. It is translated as CASSVSGQGHSYEQYF. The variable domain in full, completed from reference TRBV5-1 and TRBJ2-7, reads KAGVTQTPRYLIKTRGQQVTLSCSPISGHRSVSWYQQTPGQGLQFLFEYFSETQRNKGNFPGRFSGRQFSNSRSEMNVSTLELGDSALYLCASSVSGQGHSYEQYFGPGTRLTVT.

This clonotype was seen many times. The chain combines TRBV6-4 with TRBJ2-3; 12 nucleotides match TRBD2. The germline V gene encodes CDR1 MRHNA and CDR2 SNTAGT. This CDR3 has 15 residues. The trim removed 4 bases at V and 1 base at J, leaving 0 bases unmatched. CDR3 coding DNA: TGTGCCAGCAGTGGACTAGCGGGGGGCACAGATACGCAGTATTTT. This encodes CASSGLAGGTDTQYF.

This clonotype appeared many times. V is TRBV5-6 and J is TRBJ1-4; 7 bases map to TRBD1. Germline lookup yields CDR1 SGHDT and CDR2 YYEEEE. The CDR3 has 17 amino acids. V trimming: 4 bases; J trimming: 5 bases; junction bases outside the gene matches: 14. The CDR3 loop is CASSASYRGAGNEKLFF. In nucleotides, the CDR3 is TGTGCCAGCAGCGCATCGTACAGGGGCGCGGGGAATGAAAAACTGTTTTTT.

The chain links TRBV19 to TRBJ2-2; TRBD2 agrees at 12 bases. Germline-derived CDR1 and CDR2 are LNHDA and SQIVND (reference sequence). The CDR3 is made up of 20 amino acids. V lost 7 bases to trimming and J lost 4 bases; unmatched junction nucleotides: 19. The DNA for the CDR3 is TGTGCCAGTACCCAATACCCCATCCTACTAGCGGGGGGACTCACCGGGGAGCTGTTTTTT. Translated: CASTQYPILLAGGLTGELFF.

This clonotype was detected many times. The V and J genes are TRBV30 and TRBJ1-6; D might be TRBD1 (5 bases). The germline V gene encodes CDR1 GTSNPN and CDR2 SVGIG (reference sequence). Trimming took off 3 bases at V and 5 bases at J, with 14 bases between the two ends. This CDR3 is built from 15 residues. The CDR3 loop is CAWSEGRANNSPLHF. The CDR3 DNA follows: TGTGCCTGGAGCGAGGGGAGGGCAAATAATTCACCCCTCCACTTT.

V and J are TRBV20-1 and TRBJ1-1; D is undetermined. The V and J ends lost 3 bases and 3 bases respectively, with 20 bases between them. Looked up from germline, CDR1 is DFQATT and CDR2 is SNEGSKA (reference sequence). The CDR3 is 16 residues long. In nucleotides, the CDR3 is TGCAGTGCTAGGGCCTCGAGGGAGGTCCTTTACACTGAAGCTTTCTTT. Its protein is CSARASREVLYTEAFF.

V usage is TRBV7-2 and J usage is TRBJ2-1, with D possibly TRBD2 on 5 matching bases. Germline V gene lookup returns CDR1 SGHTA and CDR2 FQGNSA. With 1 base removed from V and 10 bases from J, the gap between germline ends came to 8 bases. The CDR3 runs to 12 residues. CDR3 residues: CASSLGPGEQFF. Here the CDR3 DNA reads TGTGCCAGCAGCTTAGGTCCGGGGGAGCAGTTCTTC. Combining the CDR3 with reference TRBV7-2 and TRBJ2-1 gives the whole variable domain GAGVSQSPSNKVTEKGKDVELRCDPISGHTALYWYRQSLGQGLEFLIYFQGNSAPDKSGLPSDRFSAERTGGSVSTLTIQRTQQEDSAVYLCASSLGPGEQFFGPGTRLTVL.

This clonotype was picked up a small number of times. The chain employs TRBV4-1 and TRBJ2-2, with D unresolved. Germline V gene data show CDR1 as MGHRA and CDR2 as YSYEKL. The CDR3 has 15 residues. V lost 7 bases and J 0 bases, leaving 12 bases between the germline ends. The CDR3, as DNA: TGCGCCAGCAAAACGGGCCCCGCGAACACCGGGGAGCTGTTTTTT. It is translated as CASKTGPANTGELFF.

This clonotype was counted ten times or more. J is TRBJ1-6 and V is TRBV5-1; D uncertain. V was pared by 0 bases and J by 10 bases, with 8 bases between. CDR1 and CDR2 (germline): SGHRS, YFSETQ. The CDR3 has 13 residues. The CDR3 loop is CASSLGGGSPLHF. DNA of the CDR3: TGCGCCAGCAGCTTGGGAGGCGGGTCACCCCTCCACTTT. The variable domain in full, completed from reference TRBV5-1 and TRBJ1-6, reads KAGVTQTPRYLIKTRGQQVTLSCSPISGHRSVSWYQQTPGQGLQFLFEYFSETQRNKGNFPGRFSGRQFSNSRSEMNVSTLELGDSALYLCASSLGGGSPLHFGNGTRLTVT.

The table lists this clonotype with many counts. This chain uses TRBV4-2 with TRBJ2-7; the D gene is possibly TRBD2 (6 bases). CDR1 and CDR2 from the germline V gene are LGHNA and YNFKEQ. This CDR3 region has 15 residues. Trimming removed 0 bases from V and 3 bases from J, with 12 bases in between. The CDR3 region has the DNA TGTGCCAGCAGCCAAGACGGGGGTGGGGGCTACGAGCAGTACTTC. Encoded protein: CASSQDGGGGYEQYF.

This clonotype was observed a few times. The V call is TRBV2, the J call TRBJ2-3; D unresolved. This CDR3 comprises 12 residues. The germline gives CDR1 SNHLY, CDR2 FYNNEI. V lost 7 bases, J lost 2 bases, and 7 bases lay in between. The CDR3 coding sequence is TGTGCCAGCATTCGGTTCACAGATACGCAGTATTTT. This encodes CASIRFTDTQYF.

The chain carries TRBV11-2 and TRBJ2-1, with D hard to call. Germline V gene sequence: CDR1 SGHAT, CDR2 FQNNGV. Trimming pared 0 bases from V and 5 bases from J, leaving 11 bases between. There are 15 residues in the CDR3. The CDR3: CASSLESRRHNEQFF. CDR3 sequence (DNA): TGTGCCAGCAGCTTAGAATCCCGTCGGCACAATGAGCAGTTCTTC.

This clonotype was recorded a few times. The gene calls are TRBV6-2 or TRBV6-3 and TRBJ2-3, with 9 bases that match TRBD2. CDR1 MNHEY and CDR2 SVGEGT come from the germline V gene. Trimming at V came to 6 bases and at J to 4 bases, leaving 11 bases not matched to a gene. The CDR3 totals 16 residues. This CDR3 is CASRIKRGEASDTQYF. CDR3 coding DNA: TGTGCCAGCAGAATCAAGCGGGGGGAGGCGTCAGATACGCAGTATTTT.

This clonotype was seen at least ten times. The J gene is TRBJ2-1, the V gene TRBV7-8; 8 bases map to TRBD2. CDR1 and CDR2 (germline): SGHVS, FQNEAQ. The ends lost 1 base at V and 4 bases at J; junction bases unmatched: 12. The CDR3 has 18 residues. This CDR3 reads CASSLGALGLAGYNEQFF. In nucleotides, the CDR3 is TGTGCCAGCAGCTTAGGGGCTTTAGGGCTAGCGGGTTACAATGAGCAGTTCTTC.

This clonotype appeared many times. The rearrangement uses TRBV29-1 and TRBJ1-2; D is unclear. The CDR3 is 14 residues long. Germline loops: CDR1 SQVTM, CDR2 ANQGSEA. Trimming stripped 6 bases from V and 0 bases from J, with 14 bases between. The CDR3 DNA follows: TGCAGCGTGTTAGAGGCCCTAGCTAACTATGGCTACACCTTC. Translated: CSVLEALANYGYTF.

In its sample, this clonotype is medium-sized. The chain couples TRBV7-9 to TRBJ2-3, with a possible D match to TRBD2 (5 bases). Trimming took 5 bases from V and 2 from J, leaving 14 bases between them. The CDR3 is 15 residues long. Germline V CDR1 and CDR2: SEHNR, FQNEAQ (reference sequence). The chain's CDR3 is CASSPRERLTDTQYF. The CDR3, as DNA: TGTGCCAGCAGCCCGAGGGAGCGACTCACAGATACGCAGTATTTT.

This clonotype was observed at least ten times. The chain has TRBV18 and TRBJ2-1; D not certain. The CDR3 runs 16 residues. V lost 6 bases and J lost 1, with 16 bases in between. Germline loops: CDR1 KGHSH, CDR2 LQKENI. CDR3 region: CASSIGPRRSYNEQFF. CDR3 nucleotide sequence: TGTGCCAGCTCTATAGGCCCGAGACGGTCCTACAATGAGCAGTTCTTC.